The 8 T cell receptor beta chains below were found in one sample sequenced in a study of early T cells in non-severe SARS-CoV-2 infection. MiXCR, run by TCRdb on the 5' RACE reads, gives a single entry per CDR3 protein. The table records around 58,000 distinct CDR3 sequences, more than 13% of them present only once. The sequencing used whole blood, collected at baseline. These receptors were obtained from an adult who was a healthcare worker with PCR-confirmed SARS-CoV-2 infection or an uninfected control (not recorded which).

This clonotype was seen only a few times. The V gene is TRBV18, the J gene TRBJ1-1, with D unclear. Looked up from germline, CDR1 is KGHSH and CDR2 is LQKENI. V lost 1 base, J lost 4 bases, and 13 bases lay in between. The CDR3 contains 15 residues. The CDR3 coding sequence is TGTGCCAGCTCACCACGTCAGGTTCCCAGCACTGAAGCTTTCTTT. Translation: CASSPRQVPSTEAFF.

This clonotype was found a few times. CDR3 sequence reads: CASIVGQYSDMNTEAFF. CDR3 coding DNA: TGTGCCAGCATTGTAGGACAGTATTCCGACATGAACACTGAAGCTTTCTTT. This chain connects TRBV28 to TRBJ1-1; a possible D gene is TRBD1 (6 bases). Germline assignment: CDR1 MDHEN and CDR2 SYDVKM. The CDR3 sequence is 17 residues long. Trimming took 7 bases from V and 0 from J, leaving 21 bases between them.

This chain links TRBV20-1 with TRBJ1-1; 10 bases agree with TRBD1. Trimming removed 3 bases from V and 4 bases from J; junction bases left unmatched: 2. The germline gives CDR1 DFQATT, CDR2 SNEGSKA (reference sequence). The CDR3 is 13 amino acids. The CDR3 reads CSASRDRGTEAFF. Written as DNA, the CDR3 is TGCAGTGCTAGCCGGGACAGGGGCACTGAAGCTTTCTTT.

This clonotype was observed many times. The rearrangement joins TRBV28 to TRBJ2-5; D is unresolved. V was shortened by 5 bases and J by 1 base, with 14 bases between the two germline ends. The CDR3 has 15 amino acids. Per the germline V gene, CDR1 is MDHEN and CDR2 is SYDVKM. The CDR3 sequence: CASSLTGPRQETQYF. The CDR3 coding sequence is TGTGCCAGCAGTCTGACCGGGCCACGCCAAGAGACCCAGTACTTC.

The genes are TRBV5-4 and TRBJ2-3; tentatively, D is TRBD2 (7 bases). Germline V gene data show CDR1 as SGHNT and CDR2 as YYREEE (reference sequence). This CDR3 contains 15 residues. Trimming removed 3 bases from V and 4 bases from J, with 15 bases in between. CDR3 amino acids: CASSSRRGGPDTQYF. In DNA form, the CDR3 reads TGTGCCAGCAGCTCACGGAGGGGGGGCCCAGATACGCAGTATTTT. Complete variable domain (other parts from reference TRBV5-4 and TRBJ2-3): ETGVTQSPTHLIKTRGQQVTLRCSSQSGHNTVSWYQQALGQGPQFIFQYYREEENGRGNFPPRFSGLQFPNYSSELNVNALELDDSALYLCASSSRRGGPDTQYFGPGTRLTVL.

This clonotype has a count of ten or more. This chain links TRBV30 with TRBJ2-1; D is perhaps TRBD1 (7 bases). The V and J ends lost 5 bases and 7 bases respectively, with 12 bases between them. The CDR3 covers 12 residues. Germline V gives CDR1 GTSNPN, CDR2 SVGIG (reference sequence). CDR3 residues: CAWAGGLNEQFF. The CDR3 bases are TGTGCCTGGGCAGGGGGGCTAAATGAGCAGTTCTTC.

The genes are TRBV6-1 and TRBJ2-2; D remains ambiguous. Trimming pared 7 bases from V and 4 bases from J, leaving 16 bases between. The CDR3 totals 15 residues. CDR1 and CDR2 (germline): MNHNS, SASEGT. CDR3 DNA: TGTGCCAGCACTCAAGGCGGCTCGGCCACCGGGGAGCTGTTTTTT. This gives the protein CASTQGGSATGELFF.

This clonotype was observed a handful of times. At one boundary the junction diverges from the germline segment, which might be a read error. V and J are TRBV27 and TRBJ1-1, with D possibly being TRBD1 (5 bases). Germline V gene lookup returns CDR1 MNHEY and CDR2 SMNVEV (reference sequence). The CDR3 has 11 amino acids. CDR3 residues: CASSSRLGEIF. The CDR3 nucleotides are TGTGCCAGCAGTTCCCGCCTGGGGGAAATTTTT.